Detailed here is one TCR beta chain. Trimming cost V 6 bases and J 4 bases, with 15 bases left between them. The CDR3 is 14 amino acids. Germline V gene lookup returns CDR1 MNHNY and CDR2 SVGAGI (reference sequence). This sample is drawn from a study of blood T cell repertoires in COVID-19. Background on the study: The analysed material was cDNA or gDNA that came from T cells, B-cell-depleted T cells, or PBMCs.

Libraries were prepared by immunoSEQ multiplex PCR; TCRdb keeps only in-frame clonotypes and omits some of them. This sample has just over 250,000 clones, with roughly 86% found just once. The chain links TRBV6-6 to TRBJ2-5, with D perhaps matching TRBD2 (6 bases). The TCR was taken from a man between 40 and 49 years old who had recovered from COVID-19. Sequencing was carried out using peripheral blood. The CDR3 nucleotides read TGTGCCAGCAGCCCTCCCGGGACTCGAGAGACCCAGTACTTC. Protein: CASSPPGTRETQYF.